The clone carrying this T cell receptor (beta chain) was seen a handful of times. The data stem from a study of blood T cells in healthy people across ages. A second roughly 6 to 12 cycle PCR used barcoded and J-beta primers. Using its own MiXCR run on the 5' RACE reads, TCRdb lists one record per CDR3 protein. The sample lists 450,000 to 600,000 distinct CDR3 sequences; about 26% were seen once. These sequences were also reported in another study, on T cells of mothers and their children.

What was sequenced was blood. This TCR came from a boy between 2 and 10 years old in good health.

CDR3 sequence (DNA): TGTGCCAGCAGTGACCCGGGACAGCCGAACACTGAAGCTTTCTTT. Its translation: CASSDPGQPNTEAFF. The chain couples TRBV25-1 to TRBJ1-1; 7 positions match TRBD1. This CDR3 has 15 amino acids. Germline V gene data show CDR1 as MGHDK and CDR2 as SYGVNS. J was trimmed by 1 base and V by 3 bases; bases with no gene match: 5.